This TCR beta chain emerged from a study of human T cells and chemical hapten exposure (dated by TCRdb to 2020 to 2022). With regard to the full study: Libraries were pooled for sequencing, and variation in per-sample TCR yields was attributed mainly to small differences in library volumes within the pool. Peripheral blood TCR repertoire changes were tracked in vivo in alopecia patients during primary and secondary sensitization to the hapten diphenylcyclopropenone (DPC). Both TCR alpha and TCR beta chains were sequenced from each blood RNA sample. Results the study describes overall, beyond this receptor: After repeated subsampling, changes were observed in the strength of the expansion versus patch-test correlation and in the threshold at which the correlation became significant. DPC sensitization did not change how many TCRs were above 1 in 1000 frequency, and no evidence was found of alterations in global repertoire structure.

The sample's time point label, decoded: healthy volunteer bleed at 6 weeks. Total RNA was extracted from unfractionated whole blood collected in Tempus Blood RNA tubes. About five healthy volunteers acted as controls for TCR sequencing and had blood drawn at day 0, 2 weeks and 6 weeks. This clonotype has only a few counts. Its antigen target is currently unknown. Qualities for individual bases were not recorded, and no much larger clone is one base off. The method was RACE. Reads for this sample came from a NextSeq 500. During library preparation, unique molecular identifiers were attached to individual cDNA molecules so that TCRs could be counted quantitatively and reproducibly. The paper's processing steps were these. A median of around 100,000 TCRs per sample was observed, with a range of 23,224 to 690,600. The Decombinator software suite was used to annotate the V, J and CDR3 of the TCR reads. For the PS versus PT1 abundance plots, all samples were subsampled to the same number of TCRs (28,000). Expanded TCRs were defined as absent before sensitization and observed at least eight times at the 2-week time point. TCRdb redid the processing of the public reads, applying fastp at Q25 and MiXCR, and retained in-frame beta chains. When rows share a CDR3 protein, they turn into one entry using the most common DNA and genes. It is TCRdb's table, rather than the study itself, that gives the V and J calls and clone size. Recorded for this sample are 65,000 to 95,000 distinct CDR3 sequences; about 9.2% of them occurred a single time. The ten largest clones represent about 1.7% of the sample.

The sample was whole blood. The source is a female donor in good health. Some clones in this sample may be carry-over from other donors' samples.

CDR3 reads: CASSLVRTSGGEQYF. The nucleotide sequence is given as TGTGCCAGCAGCTTAGTGCGGACTAGCGGAGGGGAGCAGTACTTC. Recombination linked TRBV7-2 to TRBJ2-7; 10 bases in the middle match TRBD2. Spanning cysteine to phenylalanine, the CDR3 consists of 15 amino acids. The retained sequence is limited to the CDR3, 45 bases, with the frame set at the first base. Here V drops 1 base and J drops 7 bases, and the junction holds 7 bases not matched to any gene. CDR1 and CDR2, per the germline V gene, are SGHTA and FQGNSA.